The next 7 T cell receptor beta chains were all read from a single sample in a study of cytomegalovirus exposure and HLA in healthy donors. The PCR had 60 Vbeta and 13 Jbeta primers. TCRdb keeps only in-frame clones here, not all; method: immunoSEQ multiplex PCR. Here the sample spans approximately 290,000 clones, about four fifths being singletons. The sequencing input was PBMCs. These receptors were taken from a girl aged 2 to 9 in good health and CMV-seronegative.

This clone was found a few times. V is TRBV19 and J is TRBJ1-5; unclear D gene. Trimming left V 7 bases short and J 4 bases short, with 14 bases between. This CDR3 has 14 amino acids. Germline CDR1 LNHDA, CDR2 SQIVND (reference sequence). As DNA, the CDR3 is TGTGCCAGTAATAGTGGGCCAGAAAATCAGCCCCAGCATTTT. It translates to CASNSGPENQPQHF.

This clone has a single count. The rearrangement links TRBV9 to TRBJ1-2; a weak D match, TRBD1 (6 bases). Germline V gene data show CDR1 as SGDLS and CDR2 as YYNGEE. This CDR3 comprises 13 residues. Trimming stripped 0 bases from V and 3 bases from J, with 6 bases between. Written as DNA, the CDR3 is TGTGCCAGCAGCGTAGGACAGGACTATGGCTACACCTTC. Protein product: CASSVGQDYGYTF.

The gene calls are TRBV30 and TRBJ1-3; no definite D call. Per germline, CDR1 GTSNPN and CDR2 SVGIG (reference sequence). V dropped 2 bases and J dropped 3 bases, with 11 bases sitting between them. This CDR3 has 14 amino acids. In DNA form, the CDR3 reads TGTGCCTGGAGTTACGGGGATTTTGGAAACACCATATATTTT. This codes for CAWSYGDFGNTIYF.

This chain connects TRBV5-1 to TRBJ2-5; D possibly corresponds to TRBD2 (6 bases). V lost 0 bases, J lost 1 base, and 13 bases lay in between. Germline assignment: CDR1 SGHRS and CDR2 YFSETQ. There are 16 residues in the CDR3. The CDR3 nucleotides read TGCGCCAGCAGCTTGGGCGGGCGGGGTCCCCAAGAGACCCAGTACTTC. This encodes CASSLGGRGPQETQYF.

The chain carries TRBV7-9 and TRBJ2-7; D uncertain. The CDR3 covers 14 residues. Trimming cost V 3 bases and J 1 base, with 10 bases left between them. Germline V gene sequence: CDR1 SEHNR, CDR2 FQNEAQ (reference sequence). The CDR3 DNA reads TGTGCCAGCAGCTTGGTACAGCAGTCCTACGAGCAGTACTTC. Translation: CASSLVQQSYEQYF.

This clone was seen only once. The chain combines TRBV5-1 with TRBJ2-7; TRBD2 agrees at 7 bases. After removal of 0 bases from V and 5 bases from J, the junction contained 8 bases not matched to a gene. CDR1 SGHRS and CDR2 YFSETQ come from the germline V gene. The CDR3 spans 15 residues. This CDR3 reads CASSLGSGGGDEQYF. In nucleotides, the CDR3 is TGCGCCAGCAGCTTGGGATCGGGAGGAGGCGACGAGCAGTACTTC.

This chain joins TRBV11-2 and TRBJ2-7; D perhaps matches TRBD2 (6 bases). Deletions cut 0 bases from V and 4 bases from J, with 16 bases between. CDR3 length: 16 amino acids. From germline, CDR1 is SGHAT and CDR2 FQNNGV. The CDR3: CASSLDGTGVGYEQYF. CDR3 coding DNA: TGTGCCAGCAGCTTAGACGGCACGGGAGTTGGTTACGAGCAGTACTTC.